This T cell receptor (beta chain) was identified during a study of blood T cell repertoires in COVID-19. Study-level information: Sites in the United States, Italy and Spain provided acute and convalescent COVID-19 samples. T cells, B-cell-depleted T cells, or PBMCs provided the cDNA or gDNA that served as material.

Assay: immunoSEQ multiplex PCR; the TCRdb copy retains only in-frame clones and omits some. The repertoire holds some 200,000 clones, with over 75% as singletons. Germline CDR1 and CDR2: LNHDA and SQIVND (reference sequence). J gave up 4 bases and V 4 bases, and 14 bases lay outside the gene matches. This CDR3 comprises 18 residues. What was sequenced was peripheral blood. The clonotype comes from an elderly man with acute or convalescent COVID-19. This chain uses TRBV19 with TRBJ1-5; 9 nucleotides agree with TRBD1. CDR3 sequence reads: CASSNSYWDRVGNQPQHF. CDR3 nucleotide sequence: TGTGCCAGTAGTAATTCATATTGGGACAGGGTAGGGAATCAGCCCCAGCATTTT.